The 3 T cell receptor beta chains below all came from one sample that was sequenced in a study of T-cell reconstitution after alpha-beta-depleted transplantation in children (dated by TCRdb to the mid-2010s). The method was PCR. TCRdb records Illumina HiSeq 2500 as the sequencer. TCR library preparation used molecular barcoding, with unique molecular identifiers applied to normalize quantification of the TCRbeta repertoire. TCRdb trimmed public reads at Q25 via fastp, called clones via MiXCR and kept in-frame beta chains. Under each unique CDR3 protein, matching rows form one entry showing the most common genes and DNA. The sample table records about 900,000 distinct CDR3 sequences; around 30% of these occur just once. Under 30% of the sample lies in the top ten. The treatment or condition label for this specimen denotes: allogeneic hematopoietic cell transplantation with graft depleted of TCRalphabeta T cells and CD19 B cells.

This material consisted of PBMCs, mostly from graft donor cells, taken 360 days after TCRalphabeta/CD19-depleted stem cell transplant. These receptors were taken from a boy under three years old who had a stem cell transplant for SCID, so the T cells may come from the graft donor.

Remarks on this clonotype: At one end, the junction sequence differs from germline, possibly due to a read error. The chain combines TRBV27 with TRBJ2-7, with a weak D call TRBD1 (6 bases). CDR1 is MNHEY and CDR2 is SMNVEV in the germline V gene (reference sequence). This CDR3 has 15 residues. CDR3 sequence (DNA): TGTGCCAGCAGTTCTCCAGGGGTGGGCTCCTACGAGCAGTCCTTC. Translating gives CASSSPGVGSYEQSF.

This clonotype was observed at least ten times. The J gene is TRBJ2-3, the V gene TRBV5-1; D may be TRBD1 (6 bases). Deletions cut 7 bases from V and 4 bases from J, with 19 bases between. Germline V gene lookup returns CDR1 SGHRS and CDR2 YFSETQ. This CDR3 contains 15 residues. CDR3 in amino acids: CASGPELDSSDTQYF. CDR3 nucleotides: TGCGCCAGCGGACCGGAACTGGACAGCTCAGATACGCAGTATTTT.

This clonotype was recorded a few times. CDR3 bases: TGTGCCAGCAGCTTAGCTCGGTTGTCGCGGGGGAGATCTGACTCTGGGGCCAACGTCCTGACTTTC. Protein sequence: CASSLARLSRGRSDSGANVLTF. The V call is TRBV11-1, the J call TRBJ2-6; 7 nucleotides match TRBD2. Germline lookup yields CDR1 SGHAT and CDR2 FQDESV (reference sequence). This CDR3 is built from 22 residues. Unmatched junction bases numbered 17, after V lost 0 bases and J lost 0 bases. Based on the CDR3 plus reference TRBV11-1 and TRBJ2-6, the full variable domain is EAEVAQSPRYKITEKSQAVAFWCDPISGHATLYWYRQILGQGPELLVQFQDESVVDDSQLPKDRFSAERLKGVDSTLKIQPAELGDSAMYLCASSLARLSRGRSDSGANVLTFGAGSRLTVL.